The entry that follows covers one T cell receptor beta chain sequence. The antigen it binds to is not known. No base quality information exists; no much larger clone differs at one position. These data are taken from a study of T cells after yellow fever vaccination (dated by TCRdb to the late 2010s). Some background on the complete study: Libraries from fractions with low cell numbers were prepared with the SMART-Seq v4 Ultra Low Input RNA kit. Bulk TCR alpha and beta repertoires were sequenced longitudinally to track T-cell clones before and after primary and booster YFV17D yellow fever vaccination. Two healthy male donors, one aged 18 to 30 and one aged 30 to 40 years, made up the cohort. Blood was drawn at multiple timepoints before and after primary and secondary immunization, with bulk PBMC replicates and cell subsets isolated.

TCR cDNA was made using 5'RACE template switching, a step that added a universal primer site and unique molecular identifiers. Priming of cDNA synthesis was performed from both the TCR alpha and TCR beta constant segments. Library amplification involved two PCR steps, and the second step added sample barcodes and sequencing adapters. Libraries were sequenced on Illumina HiSeq 2500 (2x100 bp) or NovaSeq (2x150 bp). The original pipeline was this. Demultiplexing of reads and collapsing into UMI consensus sequences were performed with MIGEC, and V(D)J alignment was carried out with MiXCR. Clonotypes responding to the vaccine were identified with edgeR on replicate PBMC samples, with the criteria of FDR below 0.01 and a log2 fold change above 5 up to day 15. Bulk clonotypes were assigned CD4 or CD8 identity according to which sequenced CD4 or CD8 repertoire held them at higher abundance. The raw public reads went through TCRdb reprocessing: fastp at Q25, MiXCR clone calling, in-frame beta chains kept. Every CDR3 protein is listed once, alongside the most common genes and DNA of its rows. Clone size and V and J calls follow TCRdb, not the original study. This sample comprises 300,000 to 400,000 distinct CDR3 sequences, 8% to 10% of them detected only once. Under 20% of the sample is in the top ten clones.

Overall study results and their limits: The study included only two donors, which limits how far the findings can be generalized. A small fraction of clonotypes appeared in both the CD4 and CD8 compartments, likely as a result of convergent recombination. FACS-sorted repertoires could contain abundant contaminating clonotypes from the bulk population, so computational filtering was required. Compared with the primary T-cell response, the secondary T-cell response was weaker but faster, peaking on day 5 rather than day 15. Most clones expanded after primary vaccination were re-detected after the booster (96% of CD4 and about nine tenths of CD8), suggesting broad memory maintenance.

The sample's treatment or condition label is to be understood as: live attenuated yellow fever vaccine strain. At every blood-draw timepoint, two biological replicates of bulk PBMCs were collected. A standard Ficoll-Paque protocol was used to isolate PBMCs from peripheral blood. RNA was extracted with TriZol from bulk PBMCs, CD4 and CD8 fractions, and dextramer-positive and dextramer-negative fractions. Based on the germline V gene (reference sequence), the CDR1 and CDR2 sequences are LNHDA and SQIVND. V loses 5 bases, J loses 3 bases, and the germline ends lie 20 bases apart. Reading from cysteine to phenylalanine, the CDR3 counts 17 amino acids. Of all the DNA, just the CDR3 is kept, 51 bases in frame from base 1.

The specimen comprised PBMCs, sampled on the day of the first yellow fever vaccination. The TCR sequence derives from a man younger than 35 who received the YFV17D yellow fever vaccine. The chain employs TRBV19 and TRBJ1-5; 6 matching bases give a weak D call of TRBD1. The nucleotide sequence reads TGTGCCAGTAGTCACCCCCTGGAAGGGACACACAATCAGCCCCAGCATTTT. Its amino acids are CASSHPLEGTHNQPQHF.